This T cell receptor beta chain emerged from a study of post-analysis software for immune sequencing data. Study overall: Multiple sclerosis in the patients followed relapsing-remitting, secondary progressive and progressive-relapsing courses.

TCR beta cDNA libraries included unique molecular identifiers. TCRdb itself ran the PCR reads through MiXCR, one entry per CDR3 protein. The repertoire holds around 150,000 distinct CDR3 sequences, with roughly 40% as singletons. This clonotype has just a few counts. Its antigen is as yet unknown. The study, taken as a whole, reports: Significantly decreased normalized Chao1 diversity was recorded for multiple sclerosis patients relative to controls.

The sample in question was blood, obtained after autologous hematopoietic stem cell transplantation. This sequence was found in a girl aged 5 to 17 with multiple sclerosis.

The CDR3 region is CSADSGPTYNEQFF. In DNA, the CDR3 is TGCAGTGCTGACAGCGGCCCCACCTACAATGAGCAGTTCTTC. This rearrangement joins TRBV20-1 to TRBJ2-1, with D perhaps being TRBD1 or TRBD2 (5 bases each). The V end was cut by 5 bases, the J end by 2 bases, with 13 bases between. The germline V gene has CDR1 DFQATT and CDR2 SNEGSKA (reference sequence). The CDR3 has 14 amino acids.